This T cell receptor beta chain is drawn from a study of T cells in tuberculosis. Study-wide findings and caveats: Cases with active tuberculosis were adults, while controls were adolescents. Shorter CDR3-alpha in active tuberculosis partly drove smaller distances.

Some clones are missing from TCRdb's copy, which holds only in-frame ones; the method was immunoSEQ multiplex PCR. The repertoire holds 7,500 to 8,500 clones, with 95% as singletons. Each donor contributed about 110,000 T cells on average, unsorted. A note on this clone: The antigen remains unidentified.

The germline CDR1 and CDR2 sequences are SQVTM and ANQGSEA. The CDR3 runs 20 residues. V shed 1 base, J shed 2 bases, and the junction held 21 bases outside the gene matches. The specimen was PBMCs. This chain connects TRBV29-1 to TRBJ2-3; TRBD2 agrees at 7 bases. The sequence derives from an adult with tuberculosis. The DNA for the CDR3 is TGCAGCGTTGAAGTGGGGTGGGAGGGCCGCGGTTCATTCGACACAGATACGCAGTATTTT. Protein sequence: CSVEVGWEGRGSFDTDTQYF.